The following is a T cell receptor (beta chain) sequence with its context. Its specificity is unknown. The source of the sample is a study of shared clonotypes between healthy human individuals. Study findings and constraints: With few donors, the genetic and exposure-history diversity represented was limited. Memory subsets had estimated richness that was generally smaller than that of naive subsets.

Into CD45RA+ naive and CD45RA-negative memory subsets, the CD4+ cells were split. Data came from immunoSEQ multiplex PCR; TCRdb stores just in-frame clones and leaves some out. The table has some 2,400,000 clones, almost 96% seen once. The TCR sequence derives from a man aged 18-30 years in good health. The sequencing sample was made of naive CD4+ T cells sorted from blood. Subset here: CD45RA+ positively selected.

The CDR3 DNA reads as TGTGCCAGCAGCACGTTGGTCTATCAGCCCCAGCATTTT. Protein product: CASSTLVYQPQHF. V usage is TRBV7-8 and J usage is TRBJ1-5, with D hard to call. This CDR3 is built from 13 residues. CDR1 is SGHVS, CDR2 FQNEAQ, per germline. V lost 5 bases, J lost 5 bases, and 10 bases lay in between.